The 27 T cell receptor beta chains given below trace back to one sample, sequenced in a study of blood T cells in healthy people across ages. Next came a second PCR, run for about 7 to 12 cycles, which used a sample-barcoded 5' primer along with a J-beta primer mix. MiXCR, applied by TCRdb to the 5' RACE reads, yields one record per CDR3 protein. The table lists about 640,000 distinct CDR3 sequences, 58% of them singletons. The sequenced sample was blood. These receptors were taken from a man aged 55-75 years in good health.

This rearrangement joins TRBV9 to TRBJ2-2; D is ambiguous. V was cut by 0 bases and J by 5 bases, with 8 bases left in between. This CDR3 spans 14 amino acids. Looked up from germline, CDR1 is SGDLS and CDR2 is YYNGEE. Here the CDR3 reads CASSVGLVTGELFF. CDR3 DNA: TGTGCCAGCAGCGTAGGGCTAGTGACCGGGGAGCTGTTTTTT.

The chain recombines TRBV7-2 with TRBJ2-1; 8 nucleotides match TRBD2. V was pared by 3 bases and J by 2 bases, with 3 bases of the junction left unmatched. The CDR3 is 15 amino acids. CDR1 and CDR2 from the germline V gene are SGHTA and FQGNSA. CDR3 nucleotides: TGTGCCAGCAGCTTCGGGACTAGTACCTACAATGAGCAGTTCTTC. As protein: CASSFGTSTYNEQFF.

The chain couples TRBV5-1 to TRBJ2-5; D possibly corresponds to TRBD2 (7 bases). The DNA matches TRBJ2-7 better at its end, which makes the J call doubtful. Germline assignment: CDR1 SGHRS and CDR2 YFSETQ. The CDR3 is made up of 16 amino acids. CDR3 nucleotide sequence: TGCGCCAGCAGCTTAGGCCGGGGGGCTGGGTGGGACGAGCAGTACTTC. It encodes CASSLGRGAGWDEQYF.

The table lists this clonotype with a few counts. The chain couples TRBV3-1 to TRBJ2-1, with D perhaps being TRBD1 or TRBD2 (7 bases each). The CDR3 is 16 residues long. V shed 0 bases and J shed 8 bases, with 17 bases lying between them. Per germline, CDR1 LGHDT and CDR2 YNNKEL (reference sequence). Here the CDR3 reads CASSQDRRGGGHEQFF. CDR3 in DNA: TGTGCCAGCAGCCAAGATCGTCGGGGAGGGGGCCATGAGCAGTTCTTC.

The V and J genes are TRBV7-9 and TRBJ1-2; 8 bases agree with TRBD1. CDR1 SEHNR and CDR2 FQNEAQ come from the germline V gene (reference sequence). The junction had 10 bases not matched to a gene; V was cut back by 5 bases and J by 5 bases. The CDR3 contains 15 residues. The CDR3, as DNA: TGTGCCAGCAGCCCGACAGGACAGGGTCGATATGGCTACACCTTC. It encodes CASSPTGQGRYGYTF.

This chain uses TRBV29-1 with TRBJ2-3; the D is unclear. The CDR3 length is 11 residues. Between the trimmed V and J ends, which lost 5 bases and 3 bases, there was a span of 6 bases. Germline V lookup: CDR1 SQVTM, CDR2 ANQGSEA. Here the CDR3 reads CSVRLTDTQYF. CDR3 bases: TGCAGCGTTCGTCTAACAGATACGCAGTATTTT.

The chain uses TRBV4-1 and TRBJ2-2; 15 bases match TRBD2. Germline CDR1 MGHRA, CDR2 YSYEKL. The CDR3 spans 18 residues. V gave up 4 bases and J gave up 4 bases; unmatched junction bases: 7. The CDR3 DNA follows: TGCGCCAGCAGCCCCAGGACTAGCGGGGGGGTTGGCACCGGGGAGCTGTTTTTT. Residues: CASSPRTSGGVGTGELFF.

This clonotype came up many times. The chain links TRBV15 to TRBJ1-5, with TRBD1 identical over 10 bases. The V and J ends lost 0 bases and 0 bases, in that order; junction bases with no gene match: 5. This CDR3 region has 18 residues. Germline V gives CDR1 LNHNV, CDR2 YYDKDF (reference sequence). CDR3 in amino acids: CATSRDWTGGNSNQPQHF. The CDR3 DNA follows: TGTGCCACCAGCAGAGACTGGACAGGGGGGAATAGCAATCAGCCCCAGCATTTT. The entire variable domain, with the rest obtained from reference TRBV15 and TRBJ1-5, is as follows: DAMVIQNPRYQVTQFGKPVTLSCSQTLNHNVMYWYQQKSSQAPKLLFHYYDKDFNNEADTPDNFQSRRPNTSFCFLDIRSPGLGDTAMYLCATSRDWTGGNSNQPQHFGDGTRLSIL.

The J gene is TRBJ1-2, the V gene TRBV10-3, with 10 bases identical to TRBD1. V trimming: 10 bases; J trimming: 1 base; junction bases outside the gene matches: 6. This CDR3 comprises 14 residues. From germline, CDR1 is ENHRY and CDR2 SYGVKD. The CDR3 bases are TGTGCCACCGTGGGGACAGGGGATAACTATGGCTACACCTTC. Translation gives CATVGTGDNYGYTF.

The table lists this clonotype with a count of one. This rearrangement joins TRBV10-3 to TRBJ2-5; 8 nucleotides align to TRBD2. This CDR3 has 15 residues. CDR1 is ENHRY and CDR2 is SYGVKD in the germline V gene. Trimming took 5 bases from V and 1 from J; bases not matched to a gene: 6. The CDR3 DNA reads TGTGCCATCAGTCCAAGCGGGGGCCTCCAAGAGACCCAGTACTTC. Protein product: CAISPSGGLQETQYF.

V gene TRBV12-3 or TRBV12-4 combines with J gene TRBJ2-3, with 8 bases that match TRBD2. With V trimmed by 10 bases and J by 4 bases, 13 bases remained unmatched. The CDR3 length is 15 residues. The CDR3 is CATSGGGHSADTQYF. Written as DNA, the CDR3 is TGTGCCACTTCTGGCGGGGGGCACTCGGCAGATACGCAGTATTTT.

The chain is built from TRBV7-9 and TRBJ1-1, with D uncertain. This CDR3 contains 14 residues. V lost 0 bases to trimming and J lost 4 bases, with 9 bases between them. Germline V gene lookup returns CDR1 SEHNR and CDR2 FQNEAQ (reference sequence). CDR3 in amino acids: CASSLAGYRTEAFF. CDR3 nucleotide sequence: TGTGCCAGCAGCTTAGCTGGGTATCGCACTGAAGCTTTCTTT.

In its sample, this clonotype was seen a few times. This chain uses TRBV7-2 with TRBJ2-3; possibly TRBD1 or TRBD2 for D (5 bases each). CDR3 length: 15 residues. Trimming shortened V by 3 bases and J by 2 bases, and 12 bases separated the two germline ends. Germline V lookup: CDR1 SGHTA, CDR2 FQGNSA. CDR3 sequence reads: CASSFVGDDTDTQYF. DNA for the CDR3: TGTGCCAGCAGCTTTGTGGGGGACGACACAGATACGCAGTATTTT. Full variable domain (rest looked up from reference TRBV7-2 and TRBJ2-3): GAGVSQSPSNKVTEKGKDVELRCDPISGHTALYWYRQSLGQGLEFLIYFQGNSAPDKSGLPSDRFSAERTGGSVSTLTIQRTQQEDSAVYLCASSFVGDDTDTQYFGPGTRLTVL.

In this sample, this clonotype turned up many times. Its ends do not fully match the called genes, so a read error is possible. This chain uses TRBV5-1 with TRBJ2-3, with 10 bases fitting TRBD1. Germline V gene sequence: CDR1 SGHRS, CDR2 YFSETQ. The CDR3 spans 14 residues. CDR3 protein: CASSSGQGTDTQYF. The CDR3 DNA follows: TGTGCCAGCAGTTCGGGACAGGGGACAGATACGCAGTATTTT.

The V and J genes are TRBV20-1 and TRBJ1-6; no reliable D call. V lost 0 bases and J lost 7, with 10 bases in between. Germline V gives CDR1 DFQATT, CDR2 SNEGSKA (reference sequence). The CDR3 totals 14 residues. The CDR3 nucleotides are TGCAGTGCTAGAGATAGGCGGGTAAATTCACCCCTCCACTTT. Protein product: CSARDRRVNSPLHF.

The rearrangement links TRBV25-1 to TRBJ2-1; D gene ambiguous. Germline CDR1 is MGHDK and CDR2 is SYGVNS. The V end lost 2 bases, the J end lost 6 bases, and 5 bases lay between the germline ends. This CDR3 is 12 amino acids long. CDR3 DNA: TGTGCCAGCAGTGAAATCCTCAATGAGCAGTTCTTC. It translates to CASSEILNEQFF. The full variable domain, its missing parts supplied by reference TRBV25-1 and TRBJ2-1, is EADIYQTPRYLVIGTGKKITLECSQTMGHDKMYWYQQDPGMELHLIHYSYGVNSTEKGDLSSESTVSRIRTEHFPLTLESARPSHTSQYLCASSEILNEQFFGPGTRLTVL.

The chain has TRBV6-1 and TRBJ2-1; no reliable D call. From germline, CDR1 is MNHNS and CDR2 SASEGT. Trimming took off 1 base at V and 7 bases at J, with 8 bases between the two ends. This CDR3 is built from 13 residues. The CDR3, as DNA: TGTGCCAGCAGTGAAGAATGGGGAAATGAGCAGTTCTTC. It specifies CASSEEWGNEQFF.

The rearrangement links TRBV5-1 to TRBJ2-1; 8 nucleotides line up with TRBD2. The closer fit of TRBJ2-7 to the DNA end suggests the J call may be wrong. The CDR3 runs to 16 residues. CDR1 and CDR2 from the germline V gene are SGHRS and YFSETQ. The CDR3 sequence is CASSLASGGDYNEQYF. The CDR3 region has the DNA TGCGCCAGCAGCTTGGCGTCGGGGGGGGACTACAATGAGCAGTACTTC.

This clonotype was picked up a small number of times. The chain couples TRBV6-2 or TRBV6-3 to TRBJ2-1; D ambiguous. The ends were cut back, 2 bases at V and 9 bases at J, with 20 bases in the middle. Germline V lookup: CDR1 MNHEY, CDR2 SVGEGT. The CDR3 has 16 residues. The CDR3 DNA follows: TGTGCCAGCAGTTACACCTTTACCCGAACTTACCCTGAGCAGTTCTTC. Protein product: CASSYTFTRTYPEQFF.

Only a few counts were recorded for this clonotype. One end of the junction varies from germline; a read error may be responsible. The chain couples TRBV5-1 to TRBJ2-5, with a weak D call TRBD2 (5 bases). The germline CDR1 and CDR2 sequences are SGHRS and YFSETQ. The CDR3 has 11 amino acids. CDR3: CASGLQETQYF. DNA for the CDR3: TGTGCCAGCGGCCTCCAAGAGACCCAGTACTTC.

In its sample, this clonotype was seen a few times. The rearrangement uses TRBV12-3 or TRBV12-4 and TRBJ2-5; D may match TRBD1 or TRBD2 (6 bases each). Trimming pared 5 bases from V and 5 bases from J, leaving 15 bases between. The CDR3 spans 14 residues. The CDR3 sequence is CASSPMGGGETQYF. DNA for the CDR3: TGTGCCAGCAGTCCCATGGGGGGCGGCGAGACCCAGTACTTC.

V gene TRBV7-9 combines with J gene TRBJ2-7; a possible D gene is TRBD2 (6 bases). CDR1 and CDR2 from the germline V gene are SEHNR and FQNEAQ (reference sequence). V lost 3 bases and J lost 2, with 14 bases in between. This CDR3 spans 15 amino acids. The chain's CDR3 is CASSFGDSRAYEQYF. CDR3 DNA sequence: TGTGCCAGCAGCTTTGGGGACTCTCGAGCCTACGAGCAGTACTTC.

Of note for this clonotype: One end of the junction varies from germline; a read error may be responsible. V is TRBV11-2 and J is TRBJ2-6; D is unresolved. Germline V gene lookup returns CDR1 SGHAT and CDR2 FQNNGV. The CDR3 length is 18 residues. The DNA for the CDR3 is TGTGCCAGCAGCGTAGAGAGAGGTGGGCCCTCAGGGGCCAACGTCCTGACTTTC. It specifies CASSVERGGPSGANVLTF.

The chain combines TRBV28 with TRBJ2-2, with D perhaps TRBD1 (8 bases). V was trimmed by 7 bases and J by 4 bases, leaving 13 bases between them. Germline assignment: CDR1 MDHEN and CDR2 SYDVKM. The CDR3 spans 14 residues. Written as DNA, the CDR3 is TGTGCCAGCACAGGGGGCGGGAGCACCGGGGAGCTGTTTTTT. Translating it yields CASTGGGSTGELFF.

Here the CDR3 reads CSAPPTSGANVLTF. The CDR3 region has the DNA TGCAGTGCGCCTCCGACCTCTGGGGCCAACGTCCTGACTTTC. The chain combines TRBV20-1 with TRBJ2-6; D is unclear. Per germline, CDR1 DFQATT and CDR2 SNEGSKA (reference sequence). This CDR3 comprises 14 residues. V lost 6 bases and J lost 0, with 9 bases in between.

The chain recombines TRBV7-9 with TRBJ2-5, with TRBD2 as a possible D gene (6 bases). Germline V gives CDR1 SEHNR, CDR2 FQNEAQ (reference sequence). Trimming took 1 base from V and 5 from J, leaving 17 bases between them. The CDR3 runs to 16 residues. The chain's CDR3 is CASSLGASVEGETQYF. In nucleotides, the CDR3 is TGTGCCAGCAGCTTAGGGGCTAGCGTTGAAGGGGAGACCCAGTACTTC.

This chain connects TRBV20-1 to TRBJ2-1; 9 bases agree with TRBD2. The germline gives CDR1 DFQATT, CDR2 SNEGSKA (reference sequence). V was pared by 4 bases and J by 6 bases, with 4 bases of the junction left unmatched. The CDR3 totals 13 residues. The DNA for the CDR3 is TGCAGTGCTAATAGCGGGGGATCCAATGAGCAGTTCTTC. Translated, it gives CSANSGGSNEQFF.